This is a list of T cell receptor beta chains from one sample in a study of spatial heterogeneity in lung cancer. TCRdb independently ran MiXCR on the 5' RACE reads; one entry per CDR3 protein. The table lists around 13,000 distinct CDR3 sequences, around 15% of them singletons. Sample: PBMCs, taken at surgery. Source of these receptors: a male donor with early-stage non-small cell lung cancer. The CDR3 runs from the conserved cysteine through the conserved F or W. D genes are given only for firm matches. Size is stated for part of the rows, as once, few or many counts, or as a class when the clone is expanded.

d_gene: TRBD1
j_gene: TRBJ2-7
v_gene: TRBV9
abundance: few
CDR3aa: CASSAYGDRGSDEQYF

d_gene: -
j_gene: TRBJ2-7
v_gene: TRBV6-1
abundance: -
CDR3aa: CASRVGTALKQYF

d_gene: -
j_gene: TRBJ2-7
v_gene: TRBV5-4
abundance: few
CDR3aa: CASSFSNPGADEQYF

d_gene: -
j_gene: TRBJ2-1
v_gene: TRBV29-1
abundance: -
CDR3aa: CSVSGVIPNEQFF

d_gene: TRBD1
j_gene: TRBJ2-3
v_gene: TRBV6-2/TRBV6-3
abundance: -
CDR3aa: CASSRRGEGAPTDTQYF

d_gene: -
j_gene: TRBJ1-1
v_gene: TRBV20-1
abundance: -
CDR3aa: CSPADPRSSEAFF

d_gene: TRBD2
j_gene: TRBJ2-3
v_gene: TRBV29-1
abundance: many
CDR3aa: CSVEDGGTSYTQYF

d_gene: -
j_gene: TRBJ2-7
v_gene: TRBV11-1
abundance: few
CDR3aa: CASSLRTGTTGRDEQYF

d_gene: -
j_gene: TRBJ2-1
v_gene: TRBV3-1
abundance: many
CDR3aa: CASSRRGGDNEQFF

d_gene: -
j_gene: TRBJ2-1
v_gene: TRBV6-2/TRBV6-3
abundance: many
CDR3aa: CASSYGDSSFSGQYNEQFF

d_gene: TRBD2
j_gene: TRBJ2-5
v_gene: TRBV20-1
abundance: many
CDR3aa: CSASGLAGGHQETQYF

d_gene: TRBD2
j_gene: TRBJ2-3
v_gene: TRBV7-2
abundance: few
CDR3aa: CASSQTPGLTSTDTQYF

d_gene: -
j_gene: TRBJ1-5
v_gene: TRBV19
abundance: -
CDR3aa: CASILSTAYSNQPQHF

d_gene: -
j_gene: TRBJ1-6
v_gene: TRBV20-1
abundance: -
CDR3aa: CSARIRGRQNSPLHF

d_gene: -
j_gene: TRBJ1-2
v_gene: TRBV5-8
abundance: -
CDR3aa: CASRRDRDPNYGYTF

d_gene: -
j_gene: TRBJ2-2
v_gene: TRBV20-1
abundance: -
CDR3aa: CSARGPPPNTGELFF

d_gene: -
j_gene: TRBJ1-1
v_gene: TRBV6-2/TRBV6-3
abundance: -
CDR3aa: CASSYSHDRTEAFF

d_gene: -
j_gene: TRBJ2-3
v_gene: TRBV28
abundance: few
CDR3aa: CASSFRGTDTQYF

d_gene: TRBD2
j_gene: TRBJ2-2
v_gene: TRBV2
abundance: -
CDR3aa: CASSGLPPGELFF

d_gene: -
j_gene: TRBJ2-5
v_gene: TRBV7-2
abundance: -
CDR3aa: CASSRSTEETQYF

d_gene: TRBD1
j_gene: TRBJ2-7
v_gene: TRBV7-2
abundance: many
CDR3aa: CASSLAPGQGNREQYF

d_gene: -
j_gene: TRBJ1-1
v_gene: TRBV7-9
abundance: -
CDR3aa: CASRGRDTEAFF

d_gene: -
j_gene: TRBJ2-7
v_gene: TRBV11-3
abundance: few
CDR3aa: CASSPRQAAFSEQYF

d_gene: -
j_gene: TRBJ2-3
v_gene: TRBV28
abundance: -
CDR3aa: CASSFRGSSTDTQYF

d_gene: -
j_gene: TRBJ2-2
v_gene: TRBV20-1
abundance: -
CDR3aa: CSARGQNTGELFF

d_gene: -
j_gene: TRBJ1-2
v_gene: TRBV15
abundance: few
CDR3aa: CATSRGRDWYGYTF

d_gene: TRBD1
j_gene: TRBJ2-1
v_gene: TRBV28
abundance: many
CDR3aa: CASSLGTGGVWEQFF

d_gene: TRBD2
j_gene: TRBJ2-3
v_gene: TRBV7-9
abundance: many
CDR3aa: CASSLAGATTDTQYF

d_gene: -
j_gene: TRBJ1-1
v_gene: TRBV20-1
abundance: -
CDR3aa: CSATGLNINTEAFF

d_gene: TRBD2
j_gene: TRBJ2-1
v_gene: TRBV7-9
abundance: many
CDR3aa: CASSLTSGGYNEQFF

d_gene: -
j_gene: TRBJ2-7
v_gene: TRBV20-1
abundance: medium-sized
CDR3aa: CSATLGGNPYEQYF

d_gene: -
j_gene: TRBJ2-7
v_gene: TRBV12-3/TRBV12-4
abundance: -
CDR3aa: CASSQGKFYEQYF

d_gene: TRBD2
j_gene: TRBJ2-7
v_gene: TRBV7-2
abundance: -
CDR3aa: CASSSPPGLAGGGYEQYF

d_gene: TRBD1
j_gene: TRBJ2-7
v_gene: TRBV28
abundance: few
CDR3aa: CASRDLGQRYEQYF

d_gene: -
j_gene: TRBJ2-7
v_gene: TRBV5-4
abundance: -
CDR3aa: CASSQTGAYEQYF

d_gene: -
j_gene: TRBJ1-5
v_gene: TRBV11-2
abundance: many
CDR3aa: CASSLGLNQPQHF